This entry lists 21 T cell receptor beta chains sequenced from one sample in a study of Tregs in tolerant kidney transplant recipients. Profiling relied on immunoSEQ multiplex PCR, and the TCRdb table lists in-frame clones only, not all of them. Altogether about 240,000 clones are present, around 81% being singletons, with the ten largest covering under 0.65%. The sample was CD4+ T cells from blood. The receptors derive from a human donor in good health.

This clone was observed a single time. The chain joins TRBV2 to TRBJ1-2, with D unclear. The CDR3 totals 13 residues. V was clipped by 6 bases and J by 5 bases, with 13 bases between them. In germline, CDR1 is SNHLY, CDR2 FYNNEI. The CDR3, as DNA: TGTGCCAGCAGGGAACTGGACGGTTATGGCTACACCTTC. Its protein product is CASRELDGYGYTF.

The V and J genes are TRBV5-4 and TRBJ2-3; TRBD2 matches 12 bases. The length of the CDR3 is 17 residues. The junction had 5 bases not matched to a gene; V was cut back by 3 bases and J by 0 bases. From germline, CDR1 is SGHNT and CDR2 YYREEE (reference sequence). CDR3 sequence: CASSSRLAGGSTDTQYF. The CDR3 DNA is TGTGCCAGCAGCTCACGCCTAGCGGGAGGGAGCACAGATACGCAGTATTTT. The complete variable domain, with remaining parts taken from reference TRBV5-4 and TRBJ2-3, reads ETGVTQSPTHLIKTRGQQVTLRCSSQSGHNTVSWYQQALGQGPQFIFQYYREEENGRGNFPPRFSGLQFPNYSSELNVNALELDDSALYLCASSSRLAGGSTDTQYFGPGTRLTVL.

V usage is TRBV7-9 and J usage is TRBJ2-2, with D perhaps TRBD2 (5 bases). This CDR3 spans 17 amino acids. Germline values: CDR1 SEHNR, CDR2 FQNEAQ (reference sequence). V lost 1 base, J lost 6 bases, and 18 bases lay in between. CDR3 sequence reads: CASSLGASSNSAGELFF. The CDR3 DNA reads as TGTGCCAGCAGCTTAGGGGCTAGCTCTAACAGTGCCGGGGAGCTGTTTTTT.

The chain carries TRBV9 and TRBJ1-1; unclear D gene. The CDR3 consists of 15 residues. Between the trimmed V and J ends, which lost 0 bases and 4 bases, there was a span of 13 bases. The germline gives CDR1 SGDLS, CDR2 YYNGEE. The CDR3 sequence is CASSVDPGSGTEAFF. The CDR3 DNA is TGTGCCAGCAGCGTAGATCCGGGTAGTGGCACTGAAGCTTTCTTT.

The chain carries TRBV27 and TRBJ2-6; the D gene is possibly TRBD1 (5 bases). This CDR3 is built from 15 residues. Deletions cut 4 bases from V and 4 bases from J, with 11 bases between. The V gene's germline CDR1 is MNHEY and CDR2 SMNVEV (reference sequence). The CDR3 region has the DNA TGTGCCAGCAGTTCGCGACAGCAAGGGGCCAACGTCCTGACTTTC. Translating gives CASSSRQQGANVLTF.

This sequence joins TRBV7-9 and TRBJ2-1; weak D call: TRBD2 (5 bases). The CDR3 loop spans 13 amino acids. With 1 base removed from V and 8 bases from J, the gap between germline ends came to 9 bases. Germline V lookup: CDR1 SEHNR, CDR2 FQNEAQ (reference sequence). CDR3 in amino acids: CASSLGWGDEQFF. In DNA form, the CDR3 reads TGTGCCAGCAGCTTAGGCTGGGGAGATGAGCAGTTCTTC.

The chain joins TRBV7-8 to TRBJ1-2, with 7 nucleotides matching TRBD1. V shed 2 bases and J 9 bases; nucleotides not matched to a gene: 9. Germline CDR1 reads SGHVS; CDR2 reads FQNEAQ. The CDR3 totals 14 residues. The CDR3 nucleotides are TGTGCCAGCAGCTTACAATGGGACAGTCAGAGCTACACCTTC. Its protein is CASSLQWDSQSYTF.

The rearrangement uses TRBV6-6 and TRBJ1-3, with TRBD1 identical over 7 bases. Trimming cost V 8 bases and J 7 bases; bases outside gene matches: 14. The CDR3 sequence is 15 residues long. The germline V gene has CDR1 MNHNY and CDR2 SVGAGI (reference sequence). The CDR3 sequence is CASLEGTVLKNTIYF. DNA for the CDR3: TGTGCCAGCTTAGAGGGGACAGTTCTAAAGAACACCATATATTTT.

The V call is TRBV5-4, the J call TRBJ2-2; TRBD2 matches 7 bases. Germline V lookup: CDR1 SGHNT, CDR2 YYREEE (reference sequence). With V trimmed by 4 bases and J by 6 bases, 9 bases remained unmatched. The CDR3 length is 15 residues. CDR3 sequence reads: CASSKVAGDAGELFF. The CDR3 bases are TGTGCCAGCAGCAAGGTGGCGGGAGACGCCGGGGAGCTGTTTTTT.

The rearrangement links TRBV27 to TRBJ1-2, with a weak D call TRBD1 (5 bases). Germline V lookup: CDR1 MNHEY, CDR2 SMNVEV (reference sequence). The V end lost 4 bases, the J end lost 5 bases, and 8 bases lay between the germline ends. This CDR3 is 12 amino acids long. The CDR3 is CASSSAGYGYTF. The CDR3 DNA follows: TGTGCCAGCAGTTCCGCAGGGTATGGCTACACCTTC.

The rearrangement links TRBV9 to TRBJ2-3, with 7 nucleotides matching TRBD1. Per germline, CDR1 SGDLS and CDR2 YYNGEE. With 3 bases clipped from V and 4 bases from J, the junction kept 11 bases outside the gene matches. The CDR3 contains 16 residues. CDR3 residues: CASSAQGFGFADTQYF. The CDR3 nucleotides read TGTGCCAGCAGCGCACAGGGGTTCGGTTTCGCAGATACGCAGTATTTT.

The genes are TRBV6-1 and TRBJ1-5, with TRBD1 matching over 9 bases. This CDR3 has 15 amino acids. V lost 6 bases, J lost 4 bases, and 7 bases stayed unmatched. The germline CDR1 and CDR2 sequences are MNHNS and SASEGT. The CDR3: CASRPGQGANQPQHF. CDR3 sequence (DNA): TGTGCCAGCAGACCGGGACAGGGTGCGAATCAGCCCCAGCATTTT.

The V and J genes are TRBV15 and TRBJ1-1; D might be TRBD1 (5 bases). Trimming cost V 1 base and J 1 base, with 10 bases left between them. The CDR3 consists of 15 residues. The germline CDR1 and CDR2 sequences are LNHNV and YYDKDF (reference sequence). CDR3 region: CATSRAGLENTEAFF. The CDR3 nucleotides are TGTGCCACCAGCAGAGCGGGACTGGAGAACACTGAAGCTTTCTTT.

The rearrangement uses TRBV6-1 and TRBJ2-3; 9 bases fit TRBD2. J was trimmed by 4 bases and V by 6 bases; bases with no gene match: 8. Germline loops: CDR1 MNHNS, CDR2 SASEGT. The CDR3 is 15 amino acids. CDR3 sequence: CASSSRLAVADTQYF. CDR3 nucleotide sequence: TGTGCCAGCAGCTCTAGACTAGCGGTGGCAGATACGCAGTATTTT.

J is TRBJ2-5 and V is TRBV5-5; the match to TRBD1 covers 8 bases. The CDR3 has 14 residues. CDR1 and CDR2 (germline): SGHKS, YYEKEE (reference sequence). V dropped 0 bases and J dropped 4; count of bases not matched to a gene: 2. The CDR3 sequence is CASSLDRGLETQYF. The DNA of the CDR3 is TGTGCCAGCAGCTTGGACAGGGGGTTAGAGACCCAGTACTTC.

The rearrangement joins TRBV27 to TRBJ1-1; D may be TRBD1 (6 bases). The length of the CDR3 is 16 residues. Germline CDR1 MNHEY, CDR2 SMNVEV (reference sequence). Between the trimmed V and J ends, which lost 5 bases and 0 bases, there was a span of 16 bases. CDR3 protein: CASSPGAGFLNTEAFF. As DNA, the CDR3 is TGTGCCAGCAGTCCGGGGGCAGGGTTTTTGAACACTGAAGCTTTCTTT.

The chain uses TRBV5-4 and TRBJ2-3, with 8 positions matching TRBD2. The V gene end was trimmed by 2 bases and the J gene end by 3 bases; junction bases not matched to a gene: 8. Germline assignment: CDR1 SGHNT and CDR2 YYREEE (reference sequence). The CDR3 covers 16 residues. In DNA, the CDR3 is TGTGCCAGCAGCTTCGGCGGGGGGCTGGGAACAGATACGCAGTATTTT. It specifies CASSFGGGLGTDTQYF.

The chain recombines TRBV5-1 with TRBJ2-1, with 10 bases fitting TRBD2. CDR3 length: 15 amino acids. Germline CDR1 and CDR2: SGHRS and YFSETQ. V lost 4 bases and J lost 5; bases outside the gene matches: 6. In DNA, the CDR3 is TGCGCCAGCAGCGTTACAGCGGGAGGGGACAATGAGCAGTTCTTC. It codes for CASSVTAGGDNEQFF.

The chain employs TRBV6-1 and TRBJ1-4; the D is unclear. V lost 1 base and J 9 bases, leaving 6 bases between the germline ends. This CDR3 spans 12 amino acids. In germline, CDR1 is MNHNS, CDR2 SASEGT. CDR3 DNA sequence: TGTGCCAGCAGTGAAGTTGGCCAAAAACTGTTTTTT. Translated: CASSEVGQKLFF.

The chain employs TRBV27 and TRBJ2-2; 9 bases fit TRBD2. The germline CDR1 and CDR2 sequences are MNHEY and SMNVEV (reference sequence). After removal of 7 bases from V and 3 bases from J, the junction contained 12 bases not matched to a gene. The CDR3 is 17 residues long. This CDR3 is CASTSSRTSDYTGELFF. DNA for the CDR3: TGTGCCAGCACCTCCAGCCGGACTAGCGACTACACCGGGGAGCTGTTTTTT.

The J gene is TRBJ1-1, the V gene TRBV18; weak D call: TRBD1 (5 bases). CDR1 and CDR2 from the germline V gene are KGHSH and LQKENI. This CDR3 is 14 amino acids long. The V end lost 7 bases, the J end lost 5 bases, and 17 bases lay between the germline ends. The CDR3 sequence is CASCLRGECTEAFF. CDR3 DNA sequence: TGTGCCAGCTGTCTCAGAGGGGAATGTACTGAAGCTTTCTTT.